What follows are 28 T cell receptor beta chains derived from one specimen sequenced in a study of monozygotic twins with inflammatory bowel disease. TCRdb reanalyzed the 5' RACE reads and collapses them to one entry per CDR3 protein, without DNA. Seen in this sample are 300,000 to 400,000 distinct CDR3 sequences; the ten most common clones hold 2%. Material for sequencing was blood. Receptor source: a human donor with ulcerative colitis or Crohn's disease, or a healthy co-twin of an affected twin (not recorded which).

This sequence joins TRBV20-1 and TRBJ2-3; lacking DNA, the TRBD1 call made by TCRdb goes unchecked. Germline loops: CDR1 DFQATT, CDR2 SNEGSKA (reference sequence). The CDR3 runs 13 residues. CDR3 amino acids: CSARLPNGDTQYF.

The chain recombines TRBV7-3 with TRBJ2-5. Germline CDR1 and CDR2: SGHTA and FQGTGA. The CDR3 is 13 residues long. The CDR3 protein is CASSVGHQETQYF.

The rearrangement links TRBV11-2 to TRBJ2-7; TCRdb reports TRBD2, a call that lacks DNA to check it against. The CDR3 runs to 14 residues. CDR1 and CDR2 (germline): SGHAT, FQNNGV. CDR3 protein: CASSLGLQADEQYF.

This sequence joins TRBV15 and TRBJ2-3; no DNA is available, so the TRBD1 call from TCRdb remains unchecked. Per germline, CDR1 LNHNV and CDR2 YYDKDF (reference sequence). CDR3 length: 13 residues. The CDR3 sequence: CATSRGRGGTQYF.

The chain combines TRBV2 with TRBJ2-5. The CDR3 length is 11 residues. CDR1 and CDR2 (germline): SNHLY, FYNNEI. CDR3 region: CASTFGETQYF.

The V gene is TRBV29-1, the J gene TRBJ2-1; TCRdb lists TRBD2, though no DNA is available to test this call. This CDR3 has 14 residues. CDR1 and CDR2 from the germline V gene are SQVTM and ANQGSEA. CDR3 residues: CSVELGLAVLEQFF.

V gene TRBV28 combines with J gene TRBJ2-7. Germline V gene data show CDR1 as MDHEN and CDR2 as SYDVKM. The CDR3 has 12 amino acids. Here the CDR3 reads CASYGLEPEQYF. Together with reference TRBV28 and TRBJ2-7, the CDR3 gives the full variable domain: DVKVTQSSRYLVKRTGEKVFLECVQDMDHENMFWYRQDPGLGLRLIYFSYDVKMKEKGDIPEGYSVSREKKERFSLILESASTNQTSMYLCASYGLEPEQYFGPGTRLTVT.

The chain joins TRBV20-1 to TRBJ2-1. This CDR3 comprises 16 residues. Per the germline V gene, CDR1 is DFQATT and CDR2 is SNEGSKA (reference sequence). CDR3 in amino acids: CSARDPLAGYYNEQFF.

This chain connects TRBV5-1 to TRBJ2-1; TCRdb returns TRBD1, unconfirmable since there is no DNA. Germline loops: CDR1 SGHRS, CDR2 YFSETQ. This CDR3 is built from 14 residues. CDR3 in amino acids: CASIQGDRGNEQFF.

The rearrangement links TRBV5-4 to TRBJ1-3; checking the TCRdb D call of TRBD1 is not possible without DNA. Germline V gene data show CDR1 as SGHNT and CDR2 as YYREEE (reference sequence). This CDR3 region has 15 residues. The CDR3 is CASSGRPRGENTIYF.

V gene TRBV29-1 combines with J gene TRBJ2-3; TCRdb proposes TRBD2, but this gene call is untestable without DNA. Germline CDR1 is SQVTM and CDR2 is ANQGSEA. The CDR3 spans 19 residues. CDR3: CSVESPYPSGGMSTDTQYF.

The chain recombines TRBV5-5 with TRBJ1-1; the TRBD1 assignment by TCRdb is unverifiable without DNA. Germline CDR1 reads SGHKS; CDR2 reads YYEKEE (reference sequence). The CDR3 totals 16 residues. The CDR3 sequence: CASSLADRIRNTEAFF.

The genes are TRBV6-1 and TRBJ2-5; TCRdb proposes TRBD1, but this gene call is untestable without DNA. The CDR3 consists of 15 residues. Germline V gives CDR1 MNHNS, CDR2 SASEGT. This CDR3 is CASSARDRLKETQYF.

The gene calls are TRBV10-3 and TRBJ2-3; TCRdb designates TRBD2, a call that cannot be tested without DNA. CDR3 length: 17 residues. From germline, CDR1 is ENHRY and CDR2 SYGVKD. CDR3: CAISDLVSPRGTDTQYF.

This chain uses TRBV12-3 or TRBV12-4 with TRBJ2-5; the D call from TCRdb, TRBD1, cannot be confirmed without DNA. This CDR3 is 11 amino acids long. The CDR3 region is CASSLGGRSYF.

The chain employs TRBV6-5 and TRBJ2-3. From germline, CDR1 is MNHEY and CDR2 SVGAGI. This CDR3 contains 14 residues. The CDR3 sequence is CASSYSIGGDTQYF.

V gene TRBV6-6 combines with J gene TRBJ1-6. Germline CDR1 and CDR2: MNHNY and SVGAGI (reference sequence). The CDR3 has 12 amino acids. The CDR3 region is CASSYPNSPLHF.

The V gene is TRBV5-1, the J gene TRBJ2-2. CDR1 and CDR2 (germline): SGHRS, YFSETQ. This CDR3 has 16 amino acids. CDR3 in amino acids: CASSLGQTTFTGELFF.

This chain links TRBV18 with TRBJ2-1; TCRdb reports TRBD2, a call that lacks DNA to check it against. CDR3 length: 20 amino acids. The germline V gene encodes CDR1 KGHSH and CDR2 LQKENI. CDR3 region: CASSPGLRLAGLWSYNEQFF. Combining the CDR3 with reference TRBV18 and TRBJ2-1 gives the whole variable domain NAGVMQNPRHLVRRRGQEARLRCSPMKGHSHVYWYRQLPEEGLKFMVYLQKENIIDESGMPKERFSAEFPKEGPSILRIQQVVRGDSAAYFCASSPGLRLAGLWSYNEQFFGPGTRLTVL.

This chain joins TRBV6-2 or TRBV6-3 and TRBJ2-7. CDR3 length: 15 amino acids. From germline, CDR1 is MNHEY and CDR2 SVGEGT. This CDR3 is CASSYSGAKTYEQYF.

The CDR3 loop is CASSPGGTGSYEQYF. The chain couples TRBV7-9 to TRBJ2-7; as DNA is missing, the TRBD1 call by TCRdb cannot be tested. This CDR3 is 15 amino acids long. The germline V gene has CDR1 SEHNR and CDR2 FQNEAQ (reference sequence).

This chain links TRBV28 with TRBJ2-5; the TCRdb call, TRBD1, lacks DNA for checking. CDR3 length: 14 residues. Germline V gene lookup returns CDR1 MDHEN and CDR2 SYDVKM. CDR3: CASSSDRPQETQYF.

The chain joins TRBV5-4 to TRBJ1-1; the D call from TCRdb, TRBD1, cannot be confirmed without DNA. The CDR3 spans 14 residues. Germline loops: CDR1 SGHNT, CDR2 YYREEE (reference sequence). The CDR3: CASSFDGGNTEAFF.

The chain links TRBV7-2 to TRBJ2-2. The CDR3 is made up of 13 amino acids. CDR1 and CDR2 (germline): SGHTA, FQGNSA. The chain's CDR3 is CASSLTYPGELFF.

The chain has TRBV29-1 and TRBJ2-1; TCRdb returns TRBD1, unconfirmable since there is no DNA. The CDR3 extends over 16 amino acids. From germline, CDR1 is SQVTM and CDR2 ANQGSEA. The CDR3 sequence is CSVDLATGLSANEQFF.

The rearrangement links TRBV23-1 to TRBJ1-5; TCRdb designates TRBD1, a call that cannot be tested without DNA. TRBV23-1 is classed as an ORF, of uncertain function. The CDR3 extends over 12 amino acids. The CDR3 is CASTGGYQPQHF.

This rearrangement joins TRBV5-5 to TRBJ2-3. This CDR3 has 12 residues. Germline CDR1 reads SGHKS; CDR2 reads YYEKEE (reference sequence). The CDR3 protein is CASSLWTDTQYF.

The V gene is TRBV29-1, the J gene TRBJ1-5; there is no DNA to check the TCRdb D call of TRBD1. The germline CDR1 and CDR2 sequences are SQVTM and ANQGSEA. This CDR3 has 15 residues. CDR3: CTPGPPKISNQPQHF.